What follows is one T cell receptor (beta chain) and its context. The antigen is undetermined. The length of the CDR3 is 15 residues. Trimming left V 0 bases short and J 0 bases short, with 6 bases between. CDR1 is SEHNR, CDR2 FQNEAQ, per germline (reference sequence). This record belongs to a study of T cells in Graves' hyperthyroidism and ophthalmopathy. Study-wide points: Most clonotypes expanded in thyroid above 0.001 were likewise present in blood. Model output signaled ophthalmopathy a median around 5.9 months ahead of onset.

The CDR3 regions of TCR beta were amplified from RNA transcripts. A first-round RT-PCR of the TCR CDR3 used the HTBI primer set. TCRdb called the multiplex PCR reads again in MiXCR, with one record for every CDR3 protein. The table includes over 300,000 distinct CDR3 sequences, approximately 15% detected once. The sequenced sample consisted of blood. The sequence came from a woman aged 55-69 years with Graves' hyperthyroidism. The chain recombines TRBV7-9 with TRBJ2-4; D is unclear. The CDR3 coding sequence is TGTGCCAGCAGCTTAGCCGGTCCAGCCAAAAACATTCAGTACTTC. Its translation is CASSLAGPAKNIQYF.